This T cell receptor beta chain comes out of a study of PD-L1 blockade in urothelial cancer. For the study at large: About 85% of the roughly 29 patients comprised males who had bladder-origin urothelial cancer.

Noted time point: peripheral blood 6 weeks after treatment start. Produced via immunoSEQ multiplex PCR; TCRdb's table is partial and in-frame only. The table shows approximately 44,000 clones, with 75% to 95% occurring only once. The CDR3 is 14 residues long. CDR1 SGHKS and CDR2 YYEKEE come from the germline V gene (reference sequence). The V gene lost 3 bases and the J gene lost 1 base, with 7 bases spanning the gap. Sequencing was performed on PBMCs, taken around atezolizumab (anti-PD-L1) treatment. This chain uses TRBV5-5 with TRBJ2-2; no firm D call. This receptor was taken from a man between 65 and 80 years old with urothelial cancer. CDR3 nucleotides: TGTGCCAGCAGCTGGCAATGGAACACCGGGGAGCTGTTTTTT. The encoded protein is CASSWQWNTGELFF.